Listed below are T cell receptor beta chains from one sample, sequenced in a study of shared clonotypes between healthy human individuals. Data came from immunoSEQ multiplex PCR; TCRdb stores just in-frame clones and leaves some out. The data show 2 million to 2.5 million clones, 95% seen once. Sequencing was performed on naive CD4+ T cells sorted from blood. These TCRs come from a man between 18 and 35 years old in good health. CDR3s include the opening cysteine and the closing phenylalanine or tryptophan. The order of the fields is D gene, CDR3 length, J gene, clone size, V gene, CDR3 DNA, CDR3 protein. D genes are given only for firm matches. Size tells how often a clone was seen (once, few, many) or the class of an expanded clone, and some rows leave it out.

>TRBD2|16|TRBJ2-3|-|TRBV29-1
TGCAGCGTTGAAGACCGGCTAGCGGGGGCTTCAGATACGCAGTATTTT
CSVEDRLAGASDTQYF
>-|15|TRBJ2-7|-|TRBV18
TGTGCCAGCTCACCTGACAGGCCGAGCTCCTACGAGCAGTACTTC
CASSPDRPSSYEQYF
>TRBD2|16|TRBJ2-1|-|TRBV19
TGTGCCAGTAGTAACTTACTAGCGGCGGGGGCCAATGAGCAGTTCTTC
CASSNLLAAGANEQFF
>TRBD2|15|TRBJ2-7|-|TRBV2
TGTGCCAGCAGTTGGACTAGCGGAAACTCCTACGAGCAGTACTTC
CASSWTSGNSYEQYF
>-|14|TRBJ1-6|-|TRBV5-1
TGCGCCAGCAGCTTAAGACAGGTTGATTCACCCCTCCACTTT
CASSLRQVDSPLHF
>-|13|TRBJ2-4|-|TRBV7-8
TGTGCCAGCAGCTTAGGCAACGTAAACATTCAGTACTTC
CASSLGNVNIQYF
>-|13|TRBJ2-1|-|TRBV30
TGTGCCTGGAGTGAAATAAGGGGCGCTGAGCAGTTCTTC
CAWSEIRGAEQFF
>TRBD1|16|TRBJ1-3|-|TRBV18
TGTGCCAGCTCACGGACTACAGGGGGAACTGGAAACACCATATATTTT
CASSRTTGGTGNTIYF
>TRBD2|14|TRBJ2-7|-|TRBV29-1
TGCAGCGTCTTCACTAGCGCTTCCTCCTACGAGCAGTACTTC
CSVFTSASSYEQYF
>-|12|TRBJ2-7|-|TRBV28
TGTGCCAGCAGTGGGGTAACCTACGAGCAGTACTTC
CASSGVTYEQYF
>TRBD1|15|TRBJ2-7|-|TRBV28
TGTGCCAGCACCCTGGGACAGGGGATAGTCTACGAGCAGTACTTC
CASTLGQGIVYEQYF
>TRBD1|14|TRBJ1-4|-|TRBV5-1
TGCGCCAGCAGTCCGACAGGGAATAATGAAAAACTGTTTTTT
CASSPTGNNEKLFF
>TRBD2|18|TRBJ2-1|-|TRBV6-1
TGTGCCAGCAGTGAAGCTATGGGACTAGCGGGGGGATACAATGAGCAGTTCTTC
CASSEAMGLAGGYNEQFF
>-|13|TRBJ2-1|-|TRBV2
TGTGCCAGCAGTATGGGACCGGCGGTTGAGCAGTTCTTC
CASSMGPAVEQFF
>TRBD1|15|TRBJ1-4|-|TRBV2
TGTGCCAGCAGCGGTACAGGGGCGAGGGCTGAAAAACTGTTTTTT
CASSGTGARAEKLFF
>-|15|TRBJ1-2|-|TRBV6-1
TGTGCCAGCAGTGAGAGTCCAGCCCTCAACTATGGCTACACCTTC
CASSESPALNYGYTF
>-|15|TRBJ2-7|-|TRBV7-9
TGTGCCAGCAGCTTAGATGGGAGCCGGTCCTACGAGCAGTACTTC
CASSLDGSRSYEQYF
>TRBD2|15|TRBJ2-1|-|TRBV15
TGTGCCACCAGCAGGCCGGGACTAGACGACAATGAGCAGTTCTTC
CATSRPGLDDNEQFF
>-|15|TRBJ2-7|-|TRBV6-5
TGTGCCAGCAGCTCATTTACAACCGGGTCATACGAGCAGTACTTC
CASSSFTTGSYEQYF
>-|14|TRBJ1-2|-|TRBV19
TGTGCCAGTAGTATCACTGGGACAAGCTATGGCTACACCTTC
CASSITGTSYGYTF
>-|16|TRBJ2-3|-|TRBV18
TGTGCCAGCTCACCCCAGACAGGTAGCCTCACAGATACGCAGTATTTT
CASSPQTGSLTDTQYF
>-|16|TRBJ2-2|-|TRBV27
TGTGCCAGCAACCTATCTCAGGGTTTCGACACCGGGGAGCTGTTTTTT
CASNLSQGFDTGELFF
>-|17|TRBJ2-4|-|TRBV18
TGTGCCAGCTCACCACCGGCAGGGATGAAGGCCAAAAACATTCAGTACTTC
CASSPPAGMKAKNIQYF
>-|12|TRBJ1-6|few|TRBV2
TGTGCCAGCAGGCCCCAACAAGGCCCCCTCCACTTT
CASRPQQGPLHF
>-|17|TRBJ1-3|-|TRBV9
TGTGCCAGCAGCCAAAGGGGAACCTCATACTCTGGAAACACCATATATTTT
CASSQRGTSYSGNTIYF
>-|14|TRBJ1-6|-|TRBV7-3
TGTGCCAGCAGCTTAAAACAGGGTAATTCACCCCTCCACTTT
CASSLKQGNSPLHF
>-|14|TRBJ1-2|-|TRBV5-4
TGTGCCAGCAGCTCATTGGACAGCCTCTATGGCTACACCTTC
CASSSLDSLYGYTF
>-|12|TRBJ2-5|-|TRBV19
TGTGCCAGTAGTATAAATAGAGAGACCCAGTACTTC
CASSINRETQYF